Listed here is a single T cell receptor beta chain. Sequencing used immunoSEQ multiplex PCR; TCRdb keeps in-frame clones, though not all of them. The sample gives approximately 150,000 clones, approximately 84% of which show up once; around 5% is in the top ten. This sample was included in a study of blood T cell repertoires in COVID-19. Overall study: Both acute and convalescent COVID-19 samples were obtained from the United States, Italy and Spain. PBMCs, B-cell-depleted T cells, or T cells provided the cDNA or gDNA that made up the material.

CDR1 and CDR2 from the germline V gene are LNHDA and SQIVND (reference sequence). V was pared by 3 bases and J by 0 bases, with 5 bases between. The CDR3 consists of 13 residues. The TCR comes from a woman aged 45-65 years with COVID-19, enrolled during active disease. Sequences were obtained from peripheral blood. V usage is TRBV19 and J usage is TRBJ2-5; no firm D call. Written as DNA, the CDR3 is TGTGCCAGTAGTATTCACAACCAAGAGACCCAGTACTTC. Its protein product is CASSIHNQETQYF.